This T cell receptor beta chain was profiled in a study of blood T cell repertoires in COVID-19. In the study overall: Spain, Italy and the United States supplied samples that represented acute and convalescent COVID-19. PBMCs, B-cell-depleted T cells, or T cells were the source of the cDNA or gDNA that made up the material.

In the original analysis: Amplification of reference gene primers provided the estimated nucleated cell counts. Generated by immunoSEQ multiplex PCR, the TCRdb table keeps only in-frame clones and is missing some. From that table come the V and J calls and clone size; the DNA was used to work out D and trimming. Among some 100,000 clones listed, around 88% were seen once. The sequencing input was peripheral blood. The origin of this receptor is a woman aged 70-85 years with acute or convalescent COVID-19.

The chain's CDR3 is CASRYGGGADTQYF. The CDR3, as DNA: TGTGCCAGCAGATACGGGGGGGGTGCAGATACGCAGTATTTT. V is TRBV2 and J is TRBJ2-3, with TRBD2 matching over 8 bases. Trimming cost V 6 bases and J 4 bases; bases outside gene matches: 6. This CDR3 has 14 residues. CDR1 and CDR2 (germline): SNHLY, FYNNEI. Drawing the rest from reference TRBV2 and TRBJ2-3, the complete variable domain is EPEVTQTPSHQVTQMGQEVILRCVPISNHLYFYWYRQILGQKVEFLVSFYNNEISEKSEIFDDQFSVERPDGSNFTLKIRSTKLEDSAMYFCASRYGGGADTQYFGPGTRLTVL.